The 11 T cell receptor beta chains listed next were all sequenced from one sample in a study of blood T cell repertoires in COVID-19. Sequencing used immunoSEQ multiplex PCR; TCRdb keeps in-frame clones, though not all of them. Of 280,000 or so clones in the sample, 85% are singletons; the top ten hold 2% to 3%. Sample: PBMCs or T cells enriched from blood (not recorded which). The receptors derive from a woman between 50 and 59 years old who had recovered from COVID-19.

This rearrangement joins TRBV29-1 to TRBJ1-3, with TRBD1 matching over 9 bases. Per germline, CDR1 SQVTM and CDR2 ANQGSEA. V lost 8 bases and J lost 2; bases outside the gene matches: 4. The CDR3 is made up of 13 amino acids. The CDR3 bases are TGCAGCATCGGGACAGGGACTGGAAACACCATATATTTT. This codes for CSIGTGTGNTIYF.

The CDR3 DNA sequence: TGTGCCAGCAGCCTTAGTGGTTACAATGAGCAGTTCTTC. As protein: CASSLSGYNEQFF. The chain has TRBV12-3 or TRBV12-4 and TRBJ2-1; D not resolved. This CDR3 comprises 13 residues. The V end lost 6 bases, the J end lost 4 bases, and 10 bases lay between the germline ends.

The chain has TRBV7-2 and TRBJ2-7; D unclear. Germline lookup yields CDR1 SGHTA and CDR2 FQGNSA. The CDR3 runs to 14 residues. The V gene lost 1 base and the J gene lost 3 bases, with 10 bases spanning the gap. CDR3 DNA: TGTGCCAGCAGCTTAGTCGAACACCTCTACGAGCAGTACTTC. Translation gives CASSLVEHLYEQYF.

In DNA form, the CDR3 reads TGTGCCAGCAGCTCACTACCCGGGACAGGGGAAGAAAAACTGTTTTTT. It is translated as CASSSLPGTGEEKLFF. The chain employs TRBV5-6 and TRBJ1-4, with TRBD1 identical over 10 bases. Germline V gene sequence: CDR1 SGHDT, CDR2 YYEEEE. This CDR3 has 16 amino acids. Germline trimming cut 3 bases from V and 8 bases from J; bases unmatched to any gene: 10.

This clone was recorded only once. CDR3 residues: CASSAWTAETQYF. The CDR3 DNA follows: TGTGCCAGCAGTGCCTGGACAGCGGAGACCCAGTACTTC. The chain is built from TRBV2 and TRBJ2-5; possible D gene TRBD1, 6 bases. The CDR3 is 13 amino acids. Trimming removed 4 bases at V and 5 bases at J, with 11 bases between. In germline, CDR1 is SNHLY, CDR2 FYNNEI. The full variable domain, in which reference TRBV2 and TRBJ2-5 provide the parts outside the CDR3, is EPEVTQTPSHQVTQMGQEVILRCVPISNHLYFYWYRQILGQKVEFLVSFYNNEISEKSEIFDDQFSVERPDGSNFTLKIRSTKLEDSAMYFCASSAWTAETQYFGPGTRLLVL.

The chain carries TRBV5-1 and TRBJ1-2; 7 nucleotides align to TRBD1. With 3 bases clipped from V and 6 bases from J, the junction kept 11 bases outside the gene matches. Germline V gene lookup returns CDR1 SGHRS and CDR2 YFSETQ. The CDR3 has 15 amino acids. CDR3: CASSSSGTAVDGYTF. The CDR3 coding sequence is TGCGCCAGCAGCTCTTCCGGGACAGCGGTCGATGGCTACACCTTC.

V is TRBV7-2 and J is TRBJ1-1; 7 nucleotides agree with TRBD1. J was trimmed by 3 bases and V by 1 base; bases with no gene match: 5. From germline, CDR1 is SGHTA and CDR2 FQGNSA. The CDR3 runs to 15 residues. The CDR3 DNA is TGTGCCAGCAGCTTAGACAGGGGTATGGACACTGAAGCTTTCTTT. Its translation: CASSLDRGMDTEAFF. The variable domain in full, with the rest retrieved from reference TRBV7-2 and TRBJ1-1, is GAGVSQSPSNKVTEKGKDVELRCDPISGHTALYWYRQSLGQGLEFLIYFQGNSAPDKSGLPSDRFSAERTGGSVSTLTIQRTQQEDSAVYLCASSLDRGMDTEAFFGQGTRLTVV.

This clone was observed a handful of times. V usage is TRBV6-1 and J usage is TRBJ2-1, with TRBD2 matching over 10 bases. The V gene's germline CDR1 is MNHNS and CDR2 SASEGT. Trimming cost V 4 bases and J 8 bases; bases outside gene matches: 11. This CDR3 spans 16 amino acids. CDR3 residues: CASSALAGVKSDEQFF. The CDR3 DNA follows: TGTGCCAGCAGTGCCCTAGCGGGGGTAAAATCGGATGAGCAGTTCTTC.

The table lists this clone with a count of one. This chain links TRBV6-2 or TRBV6-3 with TRBJ1-1; no firm D call. CDR1 is MNHEY, CDR2 SVGEGT, per germline. The CDR3 totals 12 residues. V gave up 2 bases and J gave up 4 bases, with 5 bases separating them. CDR3 coding DNA: TGTGCCAGCAGTTACGGCGGCACTGAAGCTTTCTTT. This codes for CASSYGGTEAFF.

The rearrangement joins TRBV12-5 to TRBJ2-7; tentatively, D is TRBD2 (5 bases). The V gene lost 0 bases and the J gene lost 2 bases, with 17 bases spanning the gap. Germline V gives CDR1 LGHNT, CDR2 FRNRAP. The CDR3 consists of 17 residues. The CDR3 DNA reads as TGTGCTAGTGGTTTGGTATTTGACGGGTCTAGCACCTACGAGCAGTACTTC. It is translated as CASGLVFDGSSTYEQYF.

The V gene is TRBV10-2, the J gene TRBJ2-1; 9 nucleotides agree with TRBD2. In germline, CDR1 is WSHSY, CDR2 SAAADI. The CDR3 loop spans 15 amino acids. The ends lost 8 bases at V and 0 bases at J; junction bases unmatched: 5. The DNA for the CDR3 is TGCGCCAGCGGGGGTAGCGGGAGCTCCTACAATGAGCAGTTCTTC. Translating gives CASGGSGSSYNEQFF.